These T cell receptor beta chains were read from a single sample in a study of CD8+CD57+ T cells in acquired aplastic anemia. MiXCR, applied by TCRdb to the reads, yields one record per CDR3 protein. Among 98,000 or so distinct CDR3 sequences, under 60% were seen once, and the ten largest hold 30% to 35%. The sequenced sample was sorted CD4+, CD8+, or CD8+CD57+ T cells (not recorded which) from PBMCs. The receptors here all came from a human donor in good health, serving as a control. CDR3s include the opening cysteine and the closing phenylalanine or tryptophan. The D gene is left open where the match is weak. The size field is filled for only some rows; it gives once, few, many or a size class.

d_call: .
j_call: TRBJ1-1
clone_size: .
v_call: TRBV25-1
cdr3_nt: TGTGCCAGCAGTGACCCCTCGACAGGGAACACTGAAGCTTTCTTT
cdr3_aa: CASSDPSTGNTEAFF

d_call: TRBD2
j_call: TRBJ2-1
clone_size: .
v_call: TRBV11-2
cdr3_nt: TGTGCCAGCAGAACTAGCGGGGTCTACAATGAGCAGTTCTTC
cdr3_aa: CASRTSGVYNEQFF

d_call: .
j_call: TRBJ1-2
clone_size: few
v_call: TRBV29-1
cdr3_nt: TGCAGCGTTGATGGACGGAACTATGGCTACACCTTC
cdr3_aa: CSVDGRNYGYTF

d_call: .
j_call: TRBJ1-1
clone_size: few
v_call: TRBV19
cdr3_nt: TGTGCCAGTACCCCCAAGGTCCGGGGCACTGAAGCTTTCTTT
cdr3_aa: CASTPKVRGTEAFF

d_call: .
j_call: TRBJ2-5
clone_size: many
v_call: TRBV9
cdr3_nt: TGTGCCAGCATGGACATTCAAGAGACCCAGTACTTC
cdr3_aa: CASMDIQETQYF

d_call: TRBD1
j_call: TRBJ1-2
clone_size: few
v_call: TRBV19
cdr3_nt: TGTGCCAGCAGACGATTAGGGACAGCTTATGGCTACACCTTC
cdr3_aa: CASRRLGTAYGYTF

d_call: TRBD2
j_call: TRBJ2-7
clone_size: .
v_call: TRBV7-8
cdr3_nt: TGTGCCAGCAGCCGAAGAGCGGGGGACTACGAGCAGTACTTC
cdr3_aa: CASSRRAGDYEQYF

d_call: TRBD2
j_call: TRBJ2-3
clone_size: many
v_call: TRBV10-3
cdr3_nt: TGTGCCGCGTGGAGCGGGATGGAGGGGAGCACAGATACGCAGTATTTT
cdr3_aa: CAAWSGMEGSTDTQYF

d_call: TRBD1
j_call: TRBJ2-2
clone_size: .
v_call: TRBV7-7
cdr3_nt: TGTGCCAGCAGCTTAAGCTTGGGACAGTCGAACACCGGGGAGCTGTTTTTT
cdr3_aa: CASSLSLGQSNTGELFF

d_call: .
j_call: TRBJ2-7
clone_size: many
v_call: TRBV6-2/TRBV6-3
cdr3_nt: TGTGCCAGCAGTTACGGACACTCCTACGAGCAGTACTTC
cdr3_aa: CASSYGHSYEQYF

d_call: .
j_call: TRBJ1-1
clone_size: many
v_call: TRBV6-1
cdr3_nt: TGTGCCAGCAGTGAAGTAAGGAAGAACACTGAAGCTTTCTTT
cdr3_aa: CASSEVRKNTEAFF

d_call: .
j_call: TRBJ2-5
clone_size: few
v_call: TRBV24-1
cdr3_nt: TGTGCCGGCAGGTGGGAGACCCAGTACTTC
cdr3_aa: CAGRWETQYF

d_call: .
j_call: TRBJ2-7
clone_size: .
v_call: TRBV12-3/TRBV12-4
cdr3_nt: TGTGCCAGCAGTTCCTGGACGGATTTCTCTAAAGAGCAGTACTTC
cdr3_aa: CASSSWTDFSKEQYF

d_call: .
j_call: TRBJ1-3
clone_size: .
v_call: TRBV2
cdr3_nt: TGTGCCAGCAGCGCGAGACAGCGTTCTGGAAACACCATATATTTT
cdr3_aa: CASSARQRSGNTIYF

d_call: TRBD1
j_call: TRBJ2-7
clone_size: many
v_call: TRBV5-1
cdr3_nt: TGCGCCAGCAGCTTGGGAGGGACAGGGCGACCCTACGAGCAGTACTTC
cdr3_aa: CASSLGGTGRPYEQYF

d_call: .
j_call: TRBJ1-6
clone_size: few
v_call: TRBV7-3
cdr3_nt: TGTGCCAGGACCAGGGCTTCACCCCTCCACTTT
cdr3_aa: CARTRASPLHF

d_call: .
j_call: TRBJ2-2
clone_size: .
v_call: TRBV11-2
cdr3_nt: TGTGCCAGCAGCTTAGATCCGGGGGACTTAAATTACCAGCCCGGGGAGCTGTTTTTT
cdr3_aa: CASSLDPGDLNYQPGELFF

d_call: .
j_call: TRBJ2-3
clone_size: .
v_call: TRBV15
cdr3_nt: TGTGCCACCAGCAGAACTAGCTCCTTCGGCACAGATACGCAGTATTTT
cdr3_aa: CATSRTSSFGTDTQYF

d_call: TRBD2
j_call: TRBJ2-5
clone_size: .
v_call: TRBV25-1
cdr3_nt: TGTGCCAGCAGTGTGCGGGGGGGGAACCAAGAGACCCAGTACTTC
cdr3_aa: CASSVRGGNQETQYF

d_call: TRBD1
j_call: TRBJ1-1
clone_size: .
v_call: TRBV2
cdr3_nt: TGTGCCAGTAGGGACAGGGGTATGACTGAAGCTTTCTTT
cdr3_aa: CASRDRGMTEAFF

d_call: .
j_call: TRBJ2-7
clone_size: .
v_call: TRBV10-3
cdr3_nt: TGTGCCATCAGTGAGATGAGTGGGGGAATCTACGAGCAGTACTTC
cdr3_aa: CAISEMSGGIYEQYF

d_call: .
j_call: TRBJ1-1
clone_size: many
v_call: TRBV27
cdr3_nt: TGTGCCAGCAGTTTAAACGCGGTAAACACTGAAGCTTTCTTT
cdr3_aa: CASSLNAVNTEAFF

d_call: .
j_call: TRBJ1-3
clone_size: .
v_call: TRBV25-1
cdr3_nt: TGTGCCAGCAGTGCGGGACAAGTACTAGGAAACACCATATATTTT
cdr3_aa: CASSAGQVLGNTIYF

d_call: .
j_call: TRBJ1-1
clone_size: .
v_call: TRBV19
cdr3_nt: TGTGCCAGTACCGTGGGGGACACTGAAGCTTTCTTT
cdr3_aa: CASTVGDTEAFF

d_call: .
j_call: TRBJ1-1
clone_size: many
v_call: TRBV6-6
cdr3_nt: TGTGCCAGCAGTTCAGGGGATACCCCCATGAACACTGAAGCTTTCTTT
cdr3_aa: CASSSGDTPMNTEAFF

d_call: TRBD2
j_call: TRBJ2-5
clone_size: .
v_call: TRBV7-9
cdr3_nt: TGTGCCAGCAGCTTATTACGAGGTCGGGGGGGCGAGACCCAGTACTTC
cdr3_aa: CASSLLRGRGGETQYF

d_call: .
j_call: TRBJ2-7
clone_size: .
v_call: TRBV2
cdr3_nt: TGTGCCAGCAGTGGGACAGTCGGGGCCTACGAGCAGTACTTC
cdr3_aa: CASSGTVGAYEQYF

d_call: TRBD2
j_call: TRBJ2-1
clone_size: .
v_call: TRBV5-1
cdr3_nt: TGCGCCAGCAGCTTGGTAGGCGGGAGCTCCTACAATGAGCAGTTCTTC
cdr3_aa: CASSLVGGSSYNEQFF

d_call: .
j_call: TRBJ2-7
clone_size: once
v_call: TRBV25-1
cdr3_nt: TGTGCCAGCAGTGAAGGGGCAGGGCCCCCGACAAGCGGGCAGTACTTC
cdr3_aa: CASSEGAGPPTSGQYF

d_call: .
j_call: TRBJ2-2
clone_size: .
v_call: TRBV29-1
cdr3_nt: TGCAGCGCAACCACAGGGAACACCGGGGAGCTGTTTTTT
cdr3_aa: CSATTGNTGELFF

d_call: .
j_call: TRBJ2-7
clone_size: many
v_call: TRBV20-1
cdr3_nt: TGCAGTGCGGTCGGAGGGGGATCCTACGAGCAGTACTTC
cdr3_aa: CSAVGGGSYEQYF

d_call: .
j_call: TRBJ1-2
clone_size: many
v_call: TRBV6-1
cdr3_nt: TGTGCCAGCAGTGAAAGTCTCAGGCTTAACTATGGCTACACCTTC
cdr3_aa: CASSESLRLNYGYTF

d_call: TRBD2
j_call: TRBJ2-3
clone_size: once
v_call: TRBV5-6
cdr3_nt: TGTGCCAGCAGCTGGGGGACTAGCCTGGATACGCAGTATTTT
cdr3_aa: CASSWGTSLDTQYF

d_call: .
j_call: TRBJ1-1
clone_size: .
v_call: TRBV25-1
cdr3_nt: TGTGCCACCAAGGGGAACACTGAAGCTTTCTTT
cdr3_aa: CATKGNTEAFF

d_call: .
j_call: TRBJ2-3
clone_size: .
v_call: TRBV11-2
cdr3_nt: TGTGCCAGCAGCTCGTTAGCGGCAGATACGCAGTATTTT
cdr3_aa: CASSSLAADTQYF

d_call: .
j_call: TRBJ1-2
clone_size: many
v_call: TRBV7-9
cdr3_nt: TGTGCCAGCAGACCCATGACAGACGCTAACTATGGCTACACCTTC
cdr3_aa: CASRPMTDANYGYTF

d_call: .
j_call: TRBJ1-1
clone_size: many
v_call: TRBV11-2
cdr3_nt: TGTGCCAGCAGCCCGGGGCATGGGGACACTGAAGCTTTCTTT
cdr3_aa: CASSPGHGDTEAFF

d_call: TRBD1
j_call: TRBJ2-3
clone_size: once
v_call: TRBV24-1
cdr3_nt: TGTGCCACCAGTGATCAGGGACAGGGTCGGGATACGCAGTATTTT
cdr3_aa: CATSDQGQGRDTQYF

d_call: .
j_call: TRBJ1-5
clone_size: .
v_call: TRBV12-3/TRBV12-4
cdr3_nt: TGTGCCAGCAGTTTGAGGGCCGGGACCAAAAGGGGCAATCAGCCCCAGCATTTT
cdr3_aa: CASSLRAGTKRGNQPQHF

d_call: .
j_call: TRBJ2-7
clone_size: once
v_call: TRBV10-3
cdr3_nt: TGTGCCATCAGTGAGACAGTCGTCTACGAGCAGCACTTC
cdr3_aa: CAISETVVYEQHF

d_call: .
j_call: TRBJ1-3
clone_size: .
v_call: TRBV7-2
cdr3_nt: TGTGCCACCCAGAACAGGGATCTAGGAAACACCATATATTTT
cdr3_aa: CATQNRDLGNTIYF

d_call: .
j_call: TRBJ1-2
clone_size: few
v_call: TRBV7-9
cdr3_nt: TGTGCCAGCAGCTCTTCAGGGAGATATGGCTACACCTTC
cdr3_aa: CASSSSGRYGYTF

d_call: TRBD1
j_call: TRBJ2-7
clone_size: many
v_call: TRBV3-1
cdr3_nt: TGTGCCAGCAGCCAGGGACAGGGCGGCTACGAGCAGTACTTC
cdr3_aa: CASSQGQGGYEQYF

d_call: TRBD1
j_call: TRBJ2-2
clone_size: .
v_call: TRBV24-1
cdr3_nt: TGTGCCACCAGGTCGACAGGGGCGGCCACCGGGGAGCTGTTTTTT
cdr3_aa: CATRSTGAATGELFF

d_call: .
j_call: TRBJ1-4
clone_size: .
v_call: TRBV15
cdr3_nt: TGTGCCACCAGCAGAGAGGGGGGCTACGAAAAACTGTTTTTT
cdr3_aa: CATSREGGYEKLFF

d_call: .
j_call: TRBJ2-3
clone_size: many
v_call: TRBV6-2/TRBV6-3
cdr3_nt: TGTGCCAGCAGTTACGAGCTAGCCGGCACAGATACGCAGTATTTT
cdr3_aa: CASSYELAGTDTQYF

d_call: TRBD1
j_call: TRBJ2-1
clone_size: .
v_call: TRBV2
cdr3_nt: TGTGCCACCAGTGATCCTCCAGGGGGTGAGCAGTTCTTC
cdr3_aa: CATSDPPGGEQFF

d_call: TRBD2
j_call: TRBJ2-5
clone_size: .
v_call: TRBV15
cdr3_nt: TGTGCCACCAGCAGAGCCCGAGCGGGGGGCCAAGAGACCCAGTACTTC
cdr3_aa: CATSRARAGGQETQYF

d_call: .
j_call: TRBJ2-5
clone_size: few
v_call: TRBV25-1
cdr3_nt: TGTGCCAGCAGTGGGGGGGCCTCCCAAGAGACCCAGTACTTC
cdr3_aa: CASSGGASQETQYF

d_call: .
j_call: TRBJ2-7
clone_size: many
v_call: TRBV20-1
cdr3_nt: TGCAGTGCTAGCTTGGAGGGGGGCTACGAGCAGTACTTC
cdr3_aa: CSASLEGGYEQYF

d_call: TRBD1
j_call: TRBJ2-7
clone_size: .
v_call: TRBV2
cdr3_nt: TGTGCCAGCAGTGCGGGACAGGCATACGAGCAGTACTTC
cdr3_aa: CASSAGQAYEQYF

d_call: TRBD2
j_call: TRBJ2-7
clone_size: many
v_call: TRBV9
cdr3_nt: TGTGCCAGCAGCGCCCGGGGGGGGTACGAGCAGTACTTC
cdr3_aa: CASSARGGYEQYF

d_call: .
j_call: TRBJ2-1
clone_size: once
v_call: TRBV10-3
cdr3_nt: TGTGCCAGCAGTTACTCTATCGACCCAACCTACAATGAGCAGTTCTTC
cdr3_aa: CASSYSIDPTYNEQFF

d_call: .
j_call: TRBJ2-3
clone_size: .
v_call: TRBV7-6
cdr3_nt: TGTGCCAGCAGCTTGGGTGGTGGAAACACAGATACGCAGTATTTT
cdr3_aa: CASSLGGGNTDTQYF

d_call: .
j_call: TRBJ1-3
clone_size: .
v_call: TRBV29-1
cdr3_nt: TGCAGCGTTGATGGGGGTTCTAGGAACACCATATATTTT
cdr3_aa: CSVDGGSRNTIYF

d_call: .
j_call: TRBJ2-5
clone_size: .
v_call: TRBV25-1
cdr3_nt: TGTGCCAGCAGCCCCACGGAGGGGGGGCCTTCTGAGACCCAGTACTTC
cdr3_aa: CASSPTEGGPSETQYF

d_call: TRBD1
j_call: TRBJ2-2
clone_size: many
v_call: TRBV9
cdr3_nt: TGTGCCAGCAGCTCCCGGACAGGGATGAACACCGGGGAGCTGTTTTTT
cdr3_aa: CASSSRTGMNTGELFF

d_call: .
j_call: TRBJ2-4
clone_size: .
v_call: TRBV2
cdr3_nt: TGTGCCAGCAGTTTGGCCGGGGCCAAAAACATTCAGTACTTC
cdr3_aa: CASSLAGAKNIQYF

d_call: .
j_call: TRBJ2-7
clone_size: .
v_call: TRBV19
cdr3_nt: TGTGCCAGTAGTATGGAGGTTTGGGGGTCGAAGGAGCAGTACTTC
cdr3_aa: CASSMEVWGSKEQYF